The 21 T cell receptor beta chains given below trace back to one sample, sequenced in a study of identical twins. Each CDR3 protein gets one entry after TCRdb re-called the 5' RACE reads with MiXCR. The sample comprises some 330,000 distinct CDR3 sequences, 7% to 9.5% of which are singletons, and approximately 8.9% rests with the top ten. What was sequenced was naive T cells sorted from blood. Receptor source: a woman in her 50s in good health.

This clonotype was picked up many times. The CDR3 DNA sequence: TGCAGCGTTGGTCACAGCCGGGACTATGGCTACACCTTC. It translates to CSVGHSRDYGYTF. This chain joins TRBV29-1 and TRBJ1-2; the D is unclear. The germline V and J ends were trimmed by 4 bases and 3 bases, with 12 bases remaining between them. CDR1 and CDR2 from the germline V gene are SQVTM and ANQGSEA. The CDR3 runs 13 residues.

A few counts support this clonotype. V and J are TRBV12-3 or TRBV12-4 and TRBJ1-2; possible D gene TRBD1, 6 bases. The CDR3 has 14 residues. Trimming left V 5 bases short and J 4 bases short, with 14 bases between. As DNA, the CDR3 is TGTGCCAGCAGTAACAGGGAGCCCTTCTATGGCTACACCTTC. Amino acid sequence: CASSNREPFYGYTF.

This chain links TRBV7-8 with TRBJ2-5, with TRBD2 matching over 12 bases. The V gene end was trimmed by 4 bases and the J gene end by 4 bases; junction bases not matched to a gene: 7. Germline values: CDR1 SGHVS, CDR2 FQNEAQ. The CDR3 is 16 residues long. DNA for the CDR3: TGTGCCAGCAGCTCCTCTAGCGGGAGGGCCCCAGAGACCCAGTACTTC. It encodes CASSSSSGRAPETQYF. The entire variable domain, with the rest obtained from reference TRBV7-8 and TRBJ2-5, is as follows: GAGVSQSPRYKVAKRGQDVALRCDPISGHVSLFWYQQALGQGPEFLTYFQNEAQLDKSGLPSDRFFAERPEGSVSTLKIQRTQQEDSAVYLCASSSSSGRAPETQYFGPGTRLLVL.

The sample holds a few counts of this clonotype. V is TRBV20-1 and J is TRBJ1-2; D is unresolved. Germline V gives CDR1 DFQATT, CDR2 SNEGSKA (reference sequence). V was cut by 4 bases and J by 13 bases, with 7 bases left in between. The CDR3 runs to 8 residues. CDR3 amino acids: CSAIRGTF. Written as DNA, the CDR3 is TGCAGTGCTATCCGGGGCACCTTC.

This chain joins TRBV27 and TRBJ2-3; 7 bases are a match to TRBD1. The length of the CDR3 is 14 residues. Germline loops: CDR1 MNHEY, CDR2 SMNVEV (reference sequence). Trimming took 6 bases from V and 4 from J; bases not matched to a gene: 7. Written as DNA, the CDR3 is TGTGCCAGCAGGATACAGGGGTGGGCAGATACGCAGTATTTT. Translating it yields CASRIQGWADTQYF.

This clonotype was picked up many times. The chain recombines TRBV4-2 with TRBJ2-2, with D perhaps TRBD1 or TRBD2 (5 bases each). The CDR3 consists of 14 residues. The germline V and J ends were trimmed by 4 bases and 4 bases, with 10 bases remaining between them. Germline V CDR1 and CDR2: LGHNA, YNFKEQ. CDR3 in DNA: TGTGCCAGCAGCCGGGACCAAATCACCGGGGAGCTGTTTTTT. This translates into CASSRDQITGELFF.

This clonotype has more than one count but fewer than ten. V usage is TRBV5-1 and J usage is TRBJ2-1, with TRBD1 as a possible D gene (6 bases). The length of the CDR3 is 17 residues. The V end lost 3 bases, the J end lost 8 bases, and 24 bases lay between the germline ends. Germline V gene sequence: CDR1 SGHRS, CDR2 YFSETQ. CDR3 loop: CASSYTGMTSQGDEQFF. The CDR3 coding sequence is TGCGCCAGCAGCTATACAGGGATGACAAGCCAAGGGGATGAGCAGTTCTTC. The whole variable domain, filled in from reference TRBV5-1 and TRBJ2-1, reads KAGVTQTPRYLIKTRGQQVTLSCSPISGHRSVSWYQQTPGQGLQFLFEYFSETQRNKGNFPGRFSGRQFSNSRSEMNVSTLELGDSALYLCASSYTGMTSQGDEQFFGPGTRLTVL.

The chain carries TRBV19 and TRBJ2-7; 7 bases line up with TRBD2. CDR1 is LNHDA and CDR2 is SQIVND in the germline V gene (reference sequence). With 7 bases clipped from V and 7 bases from J, the junction kept 7 bases outside the gene matches. The CDR3 consists of 12 residues. The CDR3 spells CASNSRDYEQYF. The DNA for the CDR3 is TGTGCCAGTAACTCGCGGGACTATGAGCAGTACTTC.

This clonotype appeared a few times. In DNA form, the CDR3 reads TGTGCCAGCATCCGTGGATCTAGCGGCTACAATGAGCAGTTCTTC. Its translation is CASIRGSSGYNEQFF. The rearrangement links TRBV12-3 or TRBV12-4 to TRBJ2-1; 7 bases fit TRBD2. Trimming took 7 bases from V and 3 from J; bases not matched to a gene: 9. This CDR3 region has 15 residues.

This clonotype was counted only a few times. The rearrangement joins TRBV29-1 to TRBJ2-3, with D uncertain. V was cut by 6 bases and J by 0 bases, with 10 bases left in between. The CDR3 has 13 amino acids. Germline-derived CDR1 and CDR2 are SQVTM and ANQGSEA. In nucleotides, the CDR3 is TGCAGCGTCCCACAGCGAAGCACAGATACGCAGTATTTT. Translated: CSVPQRSTDTQYF.

In this sample, this clonotype turned up many times. The chain joins TRBV29-1 to TRBJ2-7; a weak D match, TRBD1 (6 bases). There are 15 residues in the CDR3. Trimming stripped 0 bases from V and 6 bases from J, with 18 bases between. Germline V gene sequence: CDR1 SQVTM, CDR2 ANQGSEA. The CDR3: CSVEDRGTGRGEQYF. DNA for the CDR3: TGCAGCGTTGAAGACCGAGGCACAGGGAGAGGCGAGCAGTACTTC.

The chain uses TRBV7-9 and TRBJ2-3, with 7 bases lining up with TRBD2. The CDR3 loop spans 15 amino acids. V was clipped by 3 bases and J by 4 bases; unmatched bases: 7. The germline V gene encodes CDR1 SEHNR and CDR2 FQNEAQ (reference sequence). DNA of the CDR3: TGTGCCAGCAGCTTCGAGGGAGGGCCCCCAGATACGCAGTATTTT. This encodes CASSFEGGPPDTQYF.

The CDR3 DNA follows: TGTGCCACCAGCAGACCGGGACAGGGGACGACCAATGAGCAGTTCTTC. Amino acid sequence: CATSRPGQGTTNEQFF. The chain carries TRBV15 and TRBJ2-1; 10 positions match TRBD1. Germline values: CDR1 LNHNV, CDR2 YYDKDF (reference sequence). Unmatched junction bases numbered 7, after V lost 2 bases and J lost 6 bases. The CDR3 sequence is 16 residues long.

The chain couples TRBV19 to TRBJ2-7; possible D gene TRBD2, 5 bases. The CDR3 extends over 14 amino acids. Germline V gene lookup returns CDR1 LNHDA and CDR2 SQIVND (reference sequence). V was trimmed by 6 bases and J by 0 bases, leaving 12 bases between them. The CDR3 protein is CASRGEPLSYEQYF. CDR3 nucleotides: TGTGCCAGTAGGGGAGAACCCCTCTCCTACGAGCAGTACTTC.

The chain links TRBV5-1 to TRBJ2-1, with D possibly being TRBD2 (6 bases). The CDR3 spans 15 residues. CDR1 is SGHRS and CDR2 is YFSETQ in the germline V gene. Trimming took off 3 bases at V and 4 bases at J, with 14 bases between the two ends. The CDR3 here is CASSSSASTYNEQFF. The CDR3 nucleotides read TGCGCCAGCAGCTCTAGCGCGAGTACTTACAATGAGCAGTTCTTC.

This clonotype was seen a few times. This chain joins TRBV5-1 and TRBJ2-3; 7 bases agree with TRBD2. V trimming: 0 bases; J trimming: 0 bases; junction bases outside the gene matches: 13. The CDR3 consists of 19 residues. The germline V gene encodes CDR1 SGHRS and CDR2 YFSETQ. The CDR3 DNA is TGCGCCAGCAGCTTGGTCAGCAGCGGGACCGGACTTAGCACAGATACGCAGTATTTT. Protein product: CASSLVSSGTGLSTDTQYF. The full variable domain, in which reference TRBV5-1 and TRBJ2-3 provide the parts outside the CDR3, is KAGVTQTPRYLIKTRGQQVTLSCSPISGHRSVSWYQQTPGQGLQFLFEYFSETQRNKGNFPGRFSGRQFSNSRSEMNVSTLELGDSALYLCASSLVSSGTGLSTDTQYFGPGTRLTVL.

This clonotype was detected a few times. The chain is built from TRBV6-1 and TRBJ2-3, with D tentatively TRBD1 or TRBD2 (5 bases each). This CDR3 has 13 residues. Germline V gives CDR1 MNHNS, CDR2 SASEGT. Trimming shortened V by 8 bases and J by 4 bases, and 13 bases separated the two germline ends. The CDR3 loop is CASLWGSADTQYF. Here the CDR3 DNA reads TGTGCCAGCCTGTGGGGGAGTGCAGATACGCAGTATTTT.

About this clonotype: The junction differs from germline at one of its ends, possibly a read error. The gene calls are TRBV20-1 and TRBJ1-1; D is unclear. The CDR3 totals 13 residues. The germline CDR1 and CDR2 sequences are DFQATT and SNEGSKA (reference sequence). CDR3 protein: CSARVRPNTEALF. The DNA for the CDR3 is TGCAGTGCTAGAGTAAGACCGAACACTGAAGCTCTCTTT.

This chain links TRBV29-1 with TRBJ1-1; 7 nucleotides align to TRBD1. Germline CDR1 SQVTM, CDR2 ANQGSEA. Trimming cost V 6 bases and J 7 bases; bases outside gene matches: 2. The CDR3 has 10 amino acids. CDR3 sequence reads: CSVNRGEAFF. The CDR3 DNA reads TGCAGCGTCAACAGGGGTGAAGCTTTCTTT.

This clonotype was seen a handful of times. V usage is TRBV5-1 and J usage is TRBJ2-1, with 8 bases matching TRBD2. Germline V CDR1 and CDR2: SGHRS, YFSETQ. The CDR3 consists of 16 residues. The J segment lost 5 bases and the V segment lost 4 bases, leaving 11 bases of the junction unmatched. For the CDR3, the DNA is TGCGCCAGCAGCCCGGGGGGGACACACGATCACAATGAGCAGTTCTTC. Translating it yields CASSPGGTHDHNEQFF.

This clonotype was picked up a small number of times. V is TRBV20-1 and J is TRBJ1-1, with D possibly TRBD1 on 5 matching bases. Trimming pared 1 base from V and 2 bases from J, leaving 17 bases between. CDR1 is DFQATT, CDR2 SNEGSKA, per germline (reference sequence). The length of the CDR3 is 16 residues. Here the CDR3 DNA reads TGCAGTGCTAGAGTCCCACAGGCAGGAGGTAACACTGAAGCTTTCTTT. As protein: CSARVPQAGGNTEAFF.